This entry features one T cell receptor (beta chain) sequence. This clone was counted a single time. This clone's antigen is unknown. Base quality data are lacking; no much larger clone is found one base away. In the germline V gene, CDR1 corresponds to KGHSH and CDR2 to LQKENI. The junction shows trimming of 3 bases on V and 10 bases on J, and the gene matches do not reach 10 bases of it. Including the terminal cysteine and phenylalanine, the CDR3 comprises 15 residues. Only the CDR3 portion is preserved as DNA: 45 bases, with reading frame beginning at the first base. This entry is derived from a study of OX40 agonist ivuxolimab in advanced cancers. Broadly, across the study: Ivuxolimab was an agonistic, fully human IgG2 monoclonal antibody directed against OX40 (CD134), a costimulatory receptor. Intravenous ivuxolimab was administered to patients every 2 weeks at six dose levels: 0.01, 0.1, 0.3, 1.5, 3 and 10 mg/kg. Of the 50 or so patients in dose escalation, some 19 had hepatocellular carcinoma, around 15 had melanoma, 9 had renal cell carcinoma and 9 had head and neck cancer. A male proportion of 82.7% and a mean age of 60 years, ranging from about 23 to 90, were recorded for the dose-escalation cohort. Prior anti-PD-1, anti-PD-L1 or anti-CTLA-4 therapy was permitted, and approximately 40% of dose-escalation patients had received checkpoint inhibitors. Three dose-escalation patients achieved partial responses, one with hepatocellular carcinoma and two with cutaneous melanoma. Peripheral TCRbeta sequencing aimed to test whether ivuxolimab altered TCR sequence diversity and caused clonal T-cell expansion. The monotherapy dose-escalation portion (N ≈ 55 patients) of the phase I ivuxolimab trial is reported in the paper.

What the study reported, not specific to this receptor: At doses of 0.1 to 3.0 mg/kg, clonal expansion of both CD4+ and CD8+ blood T cells was observed from baseline to week 6. The antigen specificity of the clonally expanded peripheral T cells was not determined. On average, CD8+ T cells showed more expanded clones than CD4+ T cells after ivuxolimab. In the 0.1-3.0 mg/kg groups, partial responders had among the lowest normalized peripheral clonal expansion, particularly in CD8+ T cells. Low levels of normalized T-cell clonal expansion were also seen in some nonresponding patients.

To sequence the TCRbeta CDR3 region, genomic DNA was isolated from the sorted cells. The immunoSEQ Assay was used for sequencing of TCRbeta CDR3 regions. TCRdb re-hosts the immuneACCESS table, in-frame sequences only. Its copies lack some clones; in the studies checked, an unresolved V gene accounts for under half of them, and the cause for the rest is not known. This sample holds fewer than 100,000 clones; around nine tenths were observed only once. Jointly, the top ten make up 0.7% to 0.9% of the sample. The trial excluded patients who had a history of autoimmune disease or who were on systemic immunosuppression. Peripheral blood for TCR sequencing was collected from all dose cohorts at baseline, on cycle 4 day 1, and on cycle 7 day 1. The samples were drawn from a first-in-human, open-label, multicenter phase I dose-escalation trial of ivuxolimab. Adults with locally advanced or metastatic melanoma, renal cell carcinoma, hepatocellular carcinoma or head and neck squamous cell carcinoma were enrolled in the trial. Before TCR sequencing, CD4+ T cells and CD8+ T cells from peripheral blood were sorted into separate populations.

The rearranged segments are TRBV18 and TRBJ1-4, with 8 bases in between that match TRBD1. The sequencing here drew on CD4+ or CD8+ T cells sorted from blood, taken in a trial of the OX40 agonist ivuxolimab. The receptor was isolated from an adult with an advanced solid tumor such as melanoma, head and neck, liver or kidney cancer. The CDR3 amino acid sequence is: CASSPGTGLWGKLFF. The nucleotide sequence is TGTGCCAGCTCACCCGGGACAGGCCTTTGGGGAAAACTGTTTTTT.